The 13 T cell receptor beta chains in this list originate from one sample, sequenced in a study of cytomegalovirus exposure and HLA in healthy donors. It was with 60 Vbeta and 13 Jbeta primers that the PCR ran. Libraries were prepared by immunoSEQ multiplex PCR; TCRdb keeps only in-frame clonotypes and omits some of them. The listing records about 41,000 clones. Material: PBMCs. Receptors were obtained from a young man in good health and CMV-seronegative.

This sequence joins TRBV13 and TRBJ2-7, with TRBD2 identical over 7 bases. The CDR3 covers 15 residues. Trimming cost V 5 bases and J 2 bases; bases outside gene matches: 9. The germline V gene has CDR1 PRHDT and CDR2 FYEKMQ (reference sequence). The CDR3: CASSGEAGKAYEQYF. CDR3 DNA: TGTGCCAGCAGCGGGGAAGCGGGGAAAGCCTACGAGCAGTACTTC.

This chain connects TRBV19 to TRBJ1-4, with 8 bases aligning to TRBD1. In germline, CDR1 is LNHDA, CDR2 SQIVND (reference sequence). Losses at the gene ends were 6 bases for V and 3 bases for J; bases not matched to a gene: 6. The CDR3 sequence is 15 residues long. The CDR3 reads CASSVTDRANEKLFF. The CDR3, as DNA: TGTGCCAGTAGCGTTACGGACAGGGCTAATGAAAAACTGTTTTTT.

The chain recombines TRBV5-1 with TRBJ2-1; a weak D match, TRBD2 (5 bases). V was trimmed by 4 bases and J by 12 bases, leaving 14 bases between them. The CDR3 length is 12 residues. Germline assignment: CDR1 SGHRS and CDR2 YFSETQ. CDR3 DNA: TGCGCCAGCAGCCCCCCCGGACTTTGGCAGTTCTTC. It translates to CASSPPGLWQFF.

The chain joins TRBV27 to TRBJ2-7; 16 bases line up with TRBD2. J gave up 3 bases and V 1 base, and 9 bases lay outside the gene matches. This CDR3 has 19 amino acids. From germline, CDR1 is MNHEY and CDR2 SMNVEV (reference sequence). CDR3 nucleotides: TGTGCCAGCAGTTTATACCCCGGGACTAGCGGGAGGGCCTTCTACGAGCAGTACTTC. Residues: CASSLYPGTSGRAFYEQYF.

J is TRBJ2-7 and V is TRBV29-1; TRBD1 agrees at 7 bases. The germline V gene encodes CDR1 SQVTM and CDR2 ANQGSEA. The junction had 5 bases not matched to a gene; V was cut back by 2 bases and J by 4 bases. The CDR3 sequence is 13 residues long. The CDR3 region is CSVERDSPYEQYF. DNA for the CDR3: TGCAGCGTTGAAAGGGACAGCCCATACGAGCAGTACTTC.

CDR3 in DNA: TGTGCCAGCAACGAGGGACAGGGTAATTCACCCCTCCACTTT. Translating gives CASNEGQGNSPLHF. The chain couples TRBV7-9 to TRBJ1-6, with 9 bases matching TRBD1. The CDR3 has 14 amino acids. Germline assignment: CDR1 SEHNR and CDR2 FQNEAQ (reference sequence). J was trimmed by 6 bases and V by 7 bases; bases with no gene match: 4.

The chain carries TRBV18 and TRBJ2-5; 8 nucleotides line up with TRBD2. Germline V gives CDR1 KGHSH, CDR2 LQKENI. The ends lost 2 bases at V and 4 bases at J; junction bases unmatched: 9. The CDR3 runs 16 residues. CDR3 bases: TGTGCCAGCTCACCAAACAGGCCGGGAGGGGCAGAGACCCAGTACTTC. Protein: CASSPNRPGGAETQYF.

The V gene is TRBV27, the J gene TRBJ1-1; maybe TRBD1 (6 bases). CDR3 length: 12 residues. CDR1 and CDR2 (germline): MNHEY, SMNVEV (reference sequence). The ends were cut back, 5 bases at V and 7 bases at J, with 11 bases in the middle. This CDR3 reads CASSTIGGEAFF. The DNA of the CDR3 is TGTGCCAGCAGTACAATAGGGGGTGAAGCTTTCTTT.

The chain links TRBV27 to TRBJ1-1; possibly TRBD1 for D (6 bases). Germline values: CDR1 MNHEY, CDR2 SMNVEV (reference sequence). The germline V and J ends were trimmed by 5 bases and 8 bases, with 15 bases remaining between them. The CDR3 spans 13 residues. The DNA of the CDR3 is TGTGCCAGCAGTCTCACGAGACAGGCCGAAGCTTTCTTT. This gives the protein CASSLTRQAEAFF.

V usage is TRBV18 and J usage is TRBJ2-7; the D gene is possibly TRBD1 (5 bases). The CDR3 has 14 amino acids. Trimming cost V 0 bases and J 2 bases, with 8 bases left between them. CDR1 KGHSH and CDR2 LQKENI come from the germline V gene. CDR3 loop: CASSPPPDTYEQYF. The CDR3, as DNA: TGTGCCAGCTCACCACCGCCGGACACCTACGAGCAGTACTTC. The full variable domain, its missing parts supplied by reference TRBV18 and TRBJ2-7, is NAGVMQNPRHLVRRRGQEARLRCSPMKGHSHVYWYRQLPEEGLKFMVYLQKENIIDESGMPKERFSAEFPKEGPSILRIQQVVRGDSAAYFCASSPPPDTYEQYFGPGTRLTVT.

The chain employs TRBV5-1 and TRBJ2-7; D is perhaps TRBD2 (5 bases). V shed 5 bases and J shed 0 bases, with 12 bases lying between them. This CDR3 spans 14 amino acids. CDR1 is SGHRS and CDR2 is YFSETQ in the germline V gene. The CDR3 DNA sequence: TGCGCCAGCAGGGGAGTGGCGGACTCCTACGAGCAGTACTTC. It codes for CASRGVADSYEQYF.

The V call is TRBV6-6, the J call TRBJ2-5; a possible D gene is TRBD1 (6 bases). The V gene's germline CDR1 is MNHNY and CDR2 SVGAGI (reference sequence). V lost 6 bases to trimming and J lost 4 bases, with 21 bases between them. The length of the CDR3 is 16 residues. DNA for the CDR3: TGTGCCAGCAGGACCGCGGACAGATTAATAGGAGAGACCCAGTACTTC. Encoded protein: CASRTADRLIGETQYF.

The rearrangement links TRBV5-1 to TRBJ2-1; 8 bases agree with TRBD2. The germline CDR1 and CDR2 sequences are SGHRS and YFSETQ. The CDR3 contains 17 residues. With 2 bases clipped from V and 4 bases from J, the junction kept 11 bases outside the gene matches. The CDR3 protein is CASSFVPTSARYNEQFF. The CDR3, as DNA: TGCGCCAGCAGCTTTGTACCGACTAGCGCCCGTTACAATGAGCAGTTCTTC.